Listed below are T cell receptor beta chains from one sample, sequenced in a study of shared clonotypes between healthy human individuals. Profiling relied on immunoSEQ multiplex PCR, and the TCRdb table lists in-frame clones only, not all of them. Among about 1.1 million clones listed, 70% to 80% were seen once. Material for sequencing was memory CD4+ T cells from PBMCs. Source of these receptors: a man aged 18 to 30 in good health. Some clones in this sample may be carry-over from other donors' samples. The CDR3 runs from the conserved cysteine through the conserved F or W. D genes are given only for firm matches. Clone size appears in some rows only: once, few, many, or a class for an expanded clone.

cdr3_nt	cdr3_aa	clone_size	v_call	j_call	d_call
TGTGCCAGCAGCGCCCAGACAGGGAGTATAAACTATGGCTACACCTTC	CASSAQTGSINYGYTF	-	TRBV9	TRBJ1-2	TRBD1
TGTGCCAGCAGTTACTCGCCAAGGGGGGGGCCTTATGGCTACACCTTC	CASSYSPRGGPYGYTF	-	TRBV6-5	TRBJ1-2	-
TGTGCCAGCAGTTCAACGAGTGGGGCTGAAGCTTTCTTT	CASSSTSGAEAFF	once	TRBV27	TRBJ1-1	-
TGTGCCAGCAGCCCTCCCGACAGGGGGTACGAGACCCAGTACTTC	CASSPPDRGYETQYF	-	TRBV6-6	TRBJ2-5	TRBD1
TGTGCCCGGAAAGCGAAGGGAATGGATGGCTACACCTTC	CARKAKGMDGYTF	-	TRBV30	TRBJ1-2	-
TGTGCCATCTTTGCCCGGGGGCCGGGACGTCAGTATGGCTACACCTTC	CAIFARGPGRQYGYTF	-	TRBV28	TRBJ1-2	-
TGTGCCAGCAGCGTAGCGGGGTCTAGCGGGAGGTCGGCCGGGGAGCTGTTTTTT	CASSVAGSSGRSAGELFF	-	TRBV9	TRBJ2-2	TRBD2
TGTGCCAGCAGCCCCCGGCCAGGCAGGTACTACGAGCAGTACTTC	CASSPRPGRYYEQYF	-	TRBV7-3	TRBJ2-7	-
TGTGCCTGGAGTATAGGGACCGGGGAGCTGTTTTTT	CAWSIGTGELFF	-	TRBV30	TRBJ2-2	-
TGTGCCAGCAGTGAACAACAGGGGGCGTTTTCCACCCAGTACTTC	CASSEQQGAFSTQYF	-	TRBV6-1	TRBJ2-5	TRBD1
TGCGCCAGCAGCTTTGGTCGGATAGCCACAGATACGCAGTATTTT	CASSFGRIATDTQYF	-	TRBV5-1	TRBJ2-3	-
TGCAGCGTTGCCATCCGGGAAGAGACCCAGTACTTC	CSVAIREETQYF	-	TRBV29-1	TRBJ2-5	-
TGTGCCAGCAGCGAAGGACCGCTCGATGAAAAACTGTTTTTT	CASSEGPLDEKLFF	-	TRBV9	TRBJ1-4	-
TGTGCCAGCAGAGCAGGACTCGGGAGGGCCCACATTGGGGGAGTCAATGAGCAGTTCTTC	CASRAGLGRAHIGGVNEQFF	-	TRBV27	TRBJ2-1	TRBD2